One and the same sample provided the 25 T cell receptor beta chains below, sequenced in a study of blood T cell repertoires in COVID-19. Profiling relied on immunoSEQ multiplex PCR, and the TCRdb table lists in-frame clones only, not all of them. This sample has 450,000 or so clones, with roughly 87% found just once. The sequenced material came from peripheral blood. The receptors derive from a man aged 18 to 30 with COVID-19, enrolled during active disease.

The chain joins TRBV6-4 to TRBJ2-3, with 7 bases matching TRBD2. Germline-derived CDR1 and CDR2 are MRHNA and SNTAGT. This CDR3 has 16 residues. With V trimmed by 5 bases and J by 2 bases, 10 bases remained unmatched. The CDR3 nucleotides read TGTGCCAGCAGTCAGCTCGCGGGAGAAGCCACAGATACGCAGTATTTT. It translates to CASSQLAGEATDTQYF.

The chain's CDR3 is CASSDKTRSNQPQHF. The CDR3 DNA sequence: TGTGCCAGCAGTGATAAGACACGGAGCAATCAGCCCCAGCATTTT. The chain recombines TRBV2 with TRBJ1-5; D is undetermined. The ends were cut back, 3 bases at V and 1 base at J, with 10 bases in the middle. The CDR3 is made up of 15 amino acids. Germline V gene lookup returns CDR1 SNHLY and CDR2 FYNNEI.

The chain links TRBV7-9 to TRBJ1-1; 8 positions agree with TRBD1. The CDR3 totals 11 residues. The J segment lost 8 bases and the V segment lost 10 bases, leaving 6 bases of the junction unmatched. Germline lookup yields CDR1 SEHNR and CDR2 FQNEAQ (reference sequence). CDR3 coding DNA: TGTGCCACAATAGGGACAGGAGAAGCTTTCTTT. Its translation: CATIGTGEAFF. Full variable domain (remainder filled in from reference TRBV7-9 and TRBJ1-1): DTGVSQNPRHKITKRGQNVTFRCDPISEHNRLYWYRQTLGQGPEFLTYFQNEAQLEKSRLLSDRFSAERPKGSFSTLEIQRTEQGDSAMYLCATIGTGEAFFGQGTRLTVV.

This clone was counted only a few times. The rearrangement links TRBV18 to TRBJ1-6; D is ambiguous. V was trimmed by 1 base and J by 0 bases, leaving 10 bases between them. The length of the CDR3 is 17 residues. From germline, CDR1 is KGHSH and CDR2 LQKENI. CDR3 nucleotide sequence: TGTGCCAGCTCACCACGAATACTGAGCTCCTATAATTCACCCCTCCACTTT. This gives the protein CASSPRILSSYNSPLHF.

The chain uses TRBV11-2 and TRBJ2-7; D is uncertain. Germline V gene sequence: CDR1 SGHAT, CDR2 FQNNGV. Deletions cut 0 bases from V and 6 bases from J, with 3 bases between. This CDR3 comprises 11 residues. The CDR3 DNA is TGTGCCAGCAGCTTAGATCTCGAGCAGTACTTC. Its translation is CASSLDLEQYF. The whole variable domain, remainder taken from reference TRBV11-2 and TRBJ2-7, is EAGVAQSPRYKIIEKRQSVAFWCNPISGHATLYWYQQILGQGPKLLIQFQNNGVVDDSQLPKDRFSAERLKGVDSTLKIQPAKLEDSAVYLCASSLDLEQYFGPGTRLTVT.

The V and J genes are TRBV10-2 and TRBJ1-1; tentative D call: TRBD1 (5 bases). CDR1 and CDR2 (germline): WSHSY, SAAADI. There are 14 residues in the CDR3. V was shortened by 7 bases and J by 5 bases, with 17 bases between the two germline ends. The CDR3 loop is CASTLGGSRTEAFF. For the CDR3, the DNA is TGCGCCAGCACCCTGGGGGGGAGTCGAACTGAAGCTTTCTTT.

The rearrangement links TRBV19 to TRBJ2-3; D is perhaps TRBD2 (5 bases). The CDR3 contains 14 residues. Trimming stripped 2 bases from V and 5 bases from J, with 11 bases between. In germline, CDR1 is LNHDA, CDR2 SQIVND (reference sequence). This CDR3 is CASSILGEGDTQYF. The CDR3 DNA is TGTGCCAGTAGTATATTGGGTGAGGGAGATACGCAGTATTTT.

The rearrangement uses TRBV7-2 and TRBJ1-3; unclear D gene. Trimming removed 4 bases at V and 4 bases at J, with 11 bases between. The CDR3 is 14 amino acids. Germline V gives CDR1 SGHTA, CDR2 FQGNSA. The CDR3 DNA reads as TGTGCCAGCAGCTCAGAGGGCTCCGGAAACACCATATATTTT. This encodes CASSSEGSGNTIYF.

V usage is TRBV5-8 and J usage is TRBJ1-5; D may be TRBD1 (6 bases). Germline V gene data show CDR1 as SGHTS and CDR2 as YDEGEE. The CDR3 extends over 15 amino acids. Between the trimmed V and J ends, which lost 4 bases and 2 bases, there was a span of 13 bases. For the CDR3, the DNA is TGTGCCAGCAGCGCACAGGGTGGCGGCAATCAGCCCCAGCATTTT. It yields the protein CASSAQGGGNQPQHF.

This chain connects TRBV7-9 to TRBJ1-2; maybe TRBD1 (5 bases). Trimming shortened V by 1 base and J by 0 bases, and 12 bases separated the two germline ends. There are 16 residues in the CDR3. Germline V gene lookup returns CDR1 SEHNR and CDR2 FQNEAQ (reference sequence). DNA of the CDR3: TGTGCCAGCAGCTTAGGTTCAGGGCGGTCTAACTATGGCTACACCTTC. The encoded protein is CASSLGSGRSNYGYTF.

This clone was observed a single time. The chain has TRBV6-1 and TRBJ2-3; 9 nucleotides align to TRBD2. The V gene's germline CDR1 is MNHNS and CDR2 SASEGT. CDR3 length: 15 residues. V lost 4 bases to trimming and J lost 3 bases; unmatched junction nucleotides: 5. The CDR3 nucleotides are TGTGCCAGCAGTGGAGCGGGAGGTCGGACAGATACGCAGTATTTT. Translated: CASSGAGGRTDTQYF.

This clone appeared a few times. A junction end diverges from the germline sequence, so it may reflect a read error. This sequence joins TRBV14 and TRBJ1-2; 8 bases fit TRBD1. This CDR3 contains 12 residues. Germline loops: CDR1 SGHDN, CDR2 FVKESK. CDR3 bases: TGTGCCAGCAGCCAAGATTGGGACAGGTCAGACTTC. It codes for CASSQDWDRSDF. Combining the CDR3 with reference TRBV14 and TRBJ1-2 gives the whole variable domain EAGVTQFPSHSVIEKGQTVTLRCDPISGHDNLYWYRRVMGKEIKFLLHFVKESKQDESGMPNNRFLAERTGGTYSTLKVQPAELEDSGVYFCASSQDWDRSDFGSGTRLTVV.

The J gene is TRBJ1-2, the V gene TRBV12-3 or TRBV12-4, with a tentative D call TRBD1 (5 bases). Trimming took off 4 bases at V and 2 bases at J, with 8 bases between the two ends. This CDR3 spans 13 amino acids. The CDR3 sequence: CASSWTLNYGYTF. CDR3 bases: TGTGCCAGCAGTTGGACACTAAACTATGGCTACACCTTC.

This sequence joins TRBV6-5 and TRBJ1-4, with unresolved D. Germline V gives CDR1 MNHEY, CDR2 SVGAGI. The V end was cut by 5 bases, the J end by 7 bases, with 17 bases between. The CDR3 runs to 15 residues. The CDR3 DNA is TGTGCCAGCAGTATCCGGGAATCAAGCTTTGAAAAACTGTTTTTT. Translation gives CASSIRESSFEKLFF.

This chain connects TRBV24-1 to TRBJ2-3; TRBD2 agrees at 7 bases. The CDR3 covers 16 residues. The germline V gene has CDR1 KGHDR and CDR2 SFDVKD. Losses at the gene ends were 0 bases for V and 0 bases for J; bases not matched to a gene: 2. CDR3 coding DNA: TGTGCCACCAGTGATTTGGGAGCGGGGAGCACAGATACGCAGTATTTT. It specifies CATSDLGAGSTDTQYF.

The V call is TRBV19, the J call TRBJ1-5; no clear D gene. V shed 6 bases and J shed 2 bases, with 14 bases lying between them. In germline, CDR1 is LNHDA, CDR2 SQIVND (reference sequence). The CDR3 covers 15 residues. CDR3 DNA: TGTGCCAGTAGGGGCTCAAGCGGGGGCAATCAGCCCCAGCATTTT. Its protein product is CASRGSSGGNQPQHF.

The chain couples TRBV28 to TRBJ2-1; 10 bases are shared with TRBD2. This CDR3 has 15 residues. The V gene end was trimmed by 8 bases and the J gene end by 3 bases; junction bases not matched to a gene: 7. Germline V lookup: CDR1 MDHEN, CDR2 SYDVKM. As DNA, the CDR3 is TGTGCCAGCTATACGAGCGGGAGGGACTACAATGAGCAGTTCTTC. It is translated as CASYTSGRDYNEQFF.

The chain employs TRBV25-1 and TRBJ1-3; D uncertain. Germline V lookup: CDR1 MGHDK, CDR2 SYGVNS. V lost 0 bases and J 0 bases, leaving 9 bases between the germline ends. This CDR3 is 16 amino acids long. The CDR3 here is CASSEYPESSGNTIYF. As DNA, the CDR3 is TGTGCCAGCAGTGAATACCCCGAGAGCTCTGGAAACACCATATATTTT.

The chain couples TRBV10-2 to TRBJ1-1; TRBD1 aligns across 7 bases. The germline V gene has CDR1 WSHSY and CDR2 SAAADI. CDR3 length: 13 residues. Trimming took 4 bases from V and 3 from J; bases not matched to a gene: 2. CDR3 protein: CASSVDRDTEAFF. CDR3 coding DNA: TGCGCCAGCAGTGTTGACAGGGACACTGAAGCTTTCTTT.

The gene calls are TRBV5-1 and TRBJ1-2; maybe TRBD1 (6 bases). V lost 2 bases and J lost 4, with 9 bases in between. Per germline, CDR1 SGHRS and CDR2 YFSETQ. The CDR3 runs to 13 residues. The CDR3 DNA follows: TGCGCCAGCAGCTTTAGCAGGGGCTATGGCTACACCTTC. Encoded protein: CASSFSRGYGYTF.

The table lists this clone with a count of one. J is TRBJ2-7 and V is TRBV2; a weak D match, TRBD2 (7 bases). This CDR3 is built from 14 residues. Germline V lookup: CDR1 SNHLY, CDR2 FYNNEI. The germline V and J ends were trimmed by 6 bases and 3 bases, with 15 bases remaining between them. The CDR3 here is CASRGGALHYEQYF. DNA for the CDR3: TGTGCCAGCAGGGGGGGGGCCTTACACTACGAGCAGTACTTC.

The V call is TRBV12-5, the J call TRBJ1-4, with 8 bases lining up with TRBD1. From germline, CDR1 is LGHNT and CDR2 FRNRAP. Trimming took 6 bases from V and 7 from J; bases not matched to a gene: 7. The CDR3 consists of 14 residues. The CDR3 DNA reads TGTGCTAGTGGGGGGTCAGGGGGCACTGAAAAACTGTTTTTT. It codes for CASGGSGGTEKLFF.

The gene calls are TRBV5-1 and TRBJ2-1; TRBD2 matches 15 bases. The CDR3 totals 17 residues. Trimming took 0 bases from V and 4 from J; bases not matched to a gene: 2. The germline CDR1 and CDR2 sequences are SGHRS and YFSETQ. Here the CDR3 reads CASSLAGTSGRYNEQFF. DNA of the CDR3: TGCGCCAGCAGCTTGGCCGGGACTAGCGGGAGGTACAATGAGCAGTTCTTC.

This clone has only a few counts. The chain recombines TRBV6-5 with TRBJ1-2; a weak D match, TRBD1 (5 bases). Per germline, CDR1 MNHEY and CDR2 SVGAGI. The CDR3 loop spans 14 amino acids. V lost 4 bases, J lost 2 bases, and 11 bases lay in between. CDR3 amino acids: CASSWGVLNYGYTF. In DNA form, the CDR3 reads TGTGCCAGCAGTTGGGGGGTTTTGAACTATGGCTACACCTTC.

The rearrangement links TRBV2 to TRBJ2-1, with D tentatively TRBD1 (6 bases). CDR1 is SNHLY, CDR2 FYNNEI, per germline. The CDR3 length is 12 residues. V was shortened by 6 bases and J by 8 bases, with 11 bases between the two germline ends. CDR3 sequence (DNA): TGTGCCAGCAGGGCCAGGGGAGATGAGCAGTTCTTC. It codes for CASRARGDEQFF.